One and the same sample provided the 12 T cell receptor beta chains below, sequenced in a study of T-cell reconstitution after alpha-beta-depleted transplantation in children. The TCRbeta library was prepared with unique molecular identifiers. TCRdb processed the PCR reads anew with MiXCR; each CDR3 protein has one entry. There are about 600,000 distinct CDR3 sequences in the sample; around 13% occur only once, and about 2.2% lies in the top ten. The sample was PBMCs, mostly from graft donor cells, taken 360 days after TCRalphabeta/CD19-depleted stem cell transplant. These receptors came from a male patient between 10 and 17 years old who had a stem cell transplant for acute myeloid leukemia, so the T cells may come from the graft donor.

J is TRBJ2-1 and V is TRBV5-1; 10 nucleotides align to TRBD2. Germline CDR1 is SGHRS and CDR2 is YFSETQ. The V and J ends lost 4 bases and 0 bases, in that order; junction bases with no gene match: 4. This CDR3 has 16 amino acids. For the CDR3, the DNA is TGCGCCAGCAGCACCCGACTAGCGGGCTCCTACAATGAGCAGTTCTTC. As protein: CASSTRLAGSYNEQFF.

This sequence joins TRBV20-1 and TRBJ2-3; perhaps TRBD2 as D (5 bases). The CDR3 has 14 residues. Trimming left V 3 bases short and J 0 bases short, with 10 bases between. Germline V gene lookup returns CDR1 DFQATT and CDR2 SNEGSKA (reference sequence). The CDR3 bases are TGCAGTGCTAGGTCTAGCACTAGCACAGATACGCAGTATTTT. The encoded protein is CSARSSTSTDTQYF.

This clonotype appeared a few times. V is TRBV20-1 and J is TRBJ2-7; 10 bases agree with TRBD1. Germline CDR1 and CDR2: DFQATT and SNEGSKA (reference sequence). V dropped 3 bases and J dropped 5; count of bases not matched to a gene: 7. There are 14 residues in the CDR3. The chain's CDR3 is CSASGGTGVNEQYF. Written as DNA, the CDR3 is TGCAGTGCTAGTGGGGGGACAGGGGTAAACGAGCAGTACTTC.

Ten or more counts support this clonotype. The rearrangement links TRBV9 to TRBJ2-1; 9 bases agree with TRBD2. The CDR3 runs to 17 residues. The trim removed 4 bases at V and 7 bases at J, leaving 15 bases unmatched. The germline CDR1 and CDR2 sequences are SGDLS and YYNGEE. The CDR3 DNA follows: TGTGCCAGCAGCCATCTCCCGGGGCTAGCGGGACGGAATGAGCAGTTCTTC. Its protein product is CASSHLPGLAGRNEQFF.

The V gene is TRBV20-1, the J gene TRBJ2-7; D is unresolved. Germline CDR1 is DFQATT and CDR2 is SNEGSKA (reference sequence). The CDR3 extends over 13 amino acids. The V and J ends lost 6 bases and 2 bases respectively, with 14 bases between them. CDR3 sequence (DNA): TGCAGTGCATGGAAAGACGGACCCTACGAGCAGTACTTC. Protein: CSAWKDGPYEQYF.

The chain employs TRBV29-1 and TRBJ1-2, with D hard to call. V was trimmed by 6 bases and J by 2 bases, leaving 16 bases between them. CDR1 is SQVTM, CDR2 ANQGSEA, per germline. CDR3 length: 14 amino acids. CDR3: CSVLPPTTNYGYTF. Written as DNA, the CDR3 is TGCAGCGTCCTTCCGCCCACCACCAACTATGGCTACACCTTC.

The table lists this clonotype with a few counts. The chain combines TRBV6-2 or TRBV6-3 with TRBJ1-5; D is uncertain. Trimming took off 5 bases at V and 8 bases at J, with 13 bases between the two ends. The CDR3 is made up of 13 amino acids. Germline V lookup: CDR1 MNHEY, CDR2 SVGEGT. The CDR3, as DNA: TGTGCCAGCAGTCGATTTACAGAGGAGCCCCAGCATTTT. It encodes CASSRFTEEPQHF.

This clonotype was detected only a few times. CDR3 DNA sequence: TGTGCCACCGGGAACGTAGACTACGAGCAGTACTTC. Residues: CATGNVDYEQYF. The V gene is TRBV10-3, the J gene TRBJ2-7; a possible D gene is TRBD2 (5 bases). Germline-derived CDR1 and CDR2 are ENHRY and SYGVKD. The CDR3 is 12 residues long. V was pared by 10 bases and J by 3 bases, with 13 bases between.

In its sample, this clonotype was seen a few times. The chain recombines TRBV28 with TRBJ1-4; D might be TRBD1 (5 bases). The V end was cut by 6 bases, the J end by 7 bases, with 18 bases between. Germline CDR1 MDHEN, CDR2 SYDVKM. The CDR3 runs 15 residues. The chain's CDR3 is CASSSVGPSGEKLFF. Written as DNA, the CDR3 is TGTGCCAGCAGCTCCGTGGGACCCTCAGGTGAAAAACTGTTTTTT.

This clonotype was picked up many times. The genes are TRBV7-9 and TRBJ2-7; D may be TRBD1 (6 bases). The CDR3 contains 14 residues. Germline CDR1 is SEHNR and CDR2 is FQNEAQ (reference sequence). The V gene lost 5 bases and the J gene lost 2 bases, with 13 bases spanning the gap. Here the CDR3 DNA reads TGTGCCAGCAGCCCAGACAGGTTCCCCTACGAGCAGTACTTC. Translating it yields CASSPDRFPYEQYF. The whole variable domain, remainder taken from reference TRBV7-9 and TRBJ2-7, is DTGVSQNPRHKITKRGQNVTFRCDPISEHNRLYWYRQTLGQGPEFLTYFQNEAQLEKSRLLSDRFSAERPKGSFSTLEIQRTEQGDSAMYLCASSPDRFPYEQYFGPGTRLTVT.

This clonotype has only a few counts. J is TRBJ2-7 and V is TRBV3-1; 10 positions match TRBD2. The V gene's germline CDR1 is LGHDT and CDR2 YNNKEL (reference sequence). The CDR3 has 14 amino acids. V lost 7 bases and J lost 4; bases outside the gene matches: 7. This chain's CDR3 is CASKPSGSLYEQYF. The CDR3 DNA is TGTGCCAGCAAGCCTAGCGGGAGTTTGTACGAGCAGTACTTC.

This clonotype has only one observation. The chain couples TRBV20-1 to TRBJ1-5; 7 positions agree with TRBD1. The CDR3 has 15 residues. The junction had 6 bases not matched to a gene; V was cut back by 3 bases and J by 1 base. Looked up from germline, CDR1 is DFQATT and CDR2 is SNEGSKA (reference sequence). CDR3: CSASDQGGSNQPQHF. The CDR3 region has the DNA TGCAGTGCTAGTGATCAGGGGGGAAGCAATCAGCCCCAGCATTTT.